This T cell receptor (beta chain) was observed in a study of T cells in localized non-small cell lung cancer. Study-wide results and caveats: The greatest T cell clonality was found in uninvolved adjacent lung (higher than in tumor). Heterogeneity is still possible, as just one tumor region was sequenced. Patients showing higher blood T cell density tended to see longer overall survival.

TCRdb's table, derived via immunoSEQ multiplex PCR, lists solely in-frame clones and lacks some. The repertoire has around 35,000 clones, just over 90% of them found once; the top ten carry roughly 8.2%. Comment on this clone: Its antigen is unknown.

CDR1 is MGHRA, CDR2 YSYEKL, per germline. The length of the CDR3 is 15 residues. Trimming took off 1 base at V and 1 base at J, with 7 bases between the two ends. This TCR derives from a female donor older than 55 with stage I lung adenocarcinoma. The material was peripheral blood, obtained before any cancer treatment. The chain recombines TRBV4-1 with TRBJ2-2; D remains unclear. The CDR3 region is CASSQVAGNTGELFF. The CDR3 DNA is TGCGCCAGCAGCCAAGTCGCAGGGAACACCGGGGAGCTGTTTTTT.